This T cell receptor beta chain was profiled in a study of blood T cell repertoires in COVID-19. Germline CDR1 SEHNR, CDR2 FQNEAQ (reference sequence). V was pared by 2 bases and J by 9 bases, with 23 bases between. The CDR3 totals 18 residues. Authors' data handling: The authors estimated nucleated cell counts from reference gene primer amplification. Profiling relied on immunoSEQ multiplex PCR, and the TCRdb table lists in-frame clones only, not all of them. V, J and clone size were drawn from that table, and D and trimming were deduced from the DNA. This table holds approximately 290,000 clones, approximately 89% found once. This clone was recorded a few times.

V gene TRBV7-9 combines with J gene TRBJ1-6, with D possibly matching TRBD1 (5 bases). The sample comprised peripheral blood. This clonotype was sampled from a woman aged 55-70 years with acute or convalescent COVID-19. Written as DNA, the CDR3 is TGTGCCAGCAGCTTAATCTTATTTGCGGACAAAGGTAGTTCACCCCTCCACTTT. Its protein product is CASSLILFADKGSSPLHF.